This TCR beta chain was sequenced for a study of T cells in Graves' hyperthyroidism and ophthalmopathy. Study-wide results and caveats: The model identified upcoming ophthalmopathy a median around 7.1 months ahead of onset.

Those with hyperthyroidism were 18 to 65 years old, newly diagnosed, and ill for under 2 months. Fresh peripheral blood, less than 11 ml of it, supplied the PBMCs. Germline V lookup: CDR1 DFQATT, CDR2 SNEGSKA (reference sequence). The ends were cut back, 1 base at V and 7 bases at J, with 14 bases in the middle. The CDR3 runs to 15 residues. The TCR beta CDR3 regions underwent amplification using RNA transcripts as the source. First-round RT-PCR targeting the TCR CDR3 was performed with the HTBI primer set. Each CDR3 protein gets one entry after TCRdb re-called the multiplex PCR reads with MiXCR. Found here are some 770,000 distinct CDR3 sequences, 16% of them singletons; the top ten hold about 8.4%. About this clonotype itself: Antigen: not known.

V usage is TRBV20-1 and J usage is TRBJ1-6; no definite D call. The sequencing sample was made of blood. The sequence was obtained from a man aged 18 to 29 with Graves' hyperthyroidism. The CDR3 region is CSARVASGLNSPLHF. The CDR3 DNA sequence: TGCAGTGCTAGAGTAGCATCGGGTCTCAATTCACCCCTCCACTTT.